This TCR beta chain stems from a study of blood T cell repertoires in COVID-19. Study summary: COVID-19 samples, acute and convalescent, were from the United States, Italy and Spain. PBMCs, B-cell-depleted T cells, or T cells were the source of the cDNA or gDNA that made up the material.

V gave up 5 bases and J gave up 12 bases, with 17 bases separating them. The CDR3 extends over 14 amino acids. The germline CDR1 and CDR2 sequences are SGHAT and FQNNGV. As handled by the study authors: How many nucleated cells were present was estimated from reference gene primer amplification. This table comes from immunoSEQ multiplex PCR, and its TCRdb copy is limited to in-frame clones, with some not included. V, J and clone size derive from that table, while D and trimming were established from the DNA sequence. The sample consists of about 50,000 clones, roughly 90% of them appearing once. The sequenced material came from peripheral blood. The clonotype originates from a human donor in a cohort sampled during active COVID-19. The chain uses TRBV11-2 and TRBJ1-6, with D unresolved. The DNA of the CDR3 is TGTGCCAGCAGCGTGGGTTTGGCGGATATACCCCTCCACTTT. Its translation: CASSVGLADIPLHF.